The 25 T cell receptor beta chains presented below share a single source sample, sequenced in a study of shared clonotypes between healthy human individuals. CD45RO-negative CD8 cells positively selected for CCR7 made up the naive population, which excluded terminally differentiated effector memory CD45RA+ cells. Produced via immunoSEQ multiplex PCR; TCRdb's table is partial and in-frame only. Of about 2.2 million clones detected, approximately 92% appear once; the ten largest clones hold 1.5% to 2%. Sequenced input: naive CD8+ T cells from PBMCs. The receptors were sampled from a man in his late teens or twenties in good health. Some clones in this sample may be carry-over from other donors' samples.

The V call is TRBV7-9, the J call TRBJ2-7; a weak D match, TRBD1 (6 bases). The CDR3 sequence is 15 residues long. Germline V gene data show CDR1 as SEHNR and CDR2 as FQNEAQ (reference sequence). The V gene lost 6 bases and the J gene lost 2 bases, with 17 bases spanning the gap. The CDR3 spells CASRAGAGDPYEQYF. CDR3 DNA: TGTGCCAGCAGGGCGGGCGCAGGGGACCCCTACGAGCAGTACTTC.

V and J are TRBV15 and TRBJ2-1; 7 nucleotides line up with TRBD1. V gave up 4 bases and J gave up 8 bases; unmatched junction bases: 5. This CDR3 spans 13 amino acids. Germline CDR1 LNHNV, CDR2 YYDKDF (reference sequence). CDR3 coding DNA: TGTGCCACCAGCAAAACAGGGGTAGATGAGCAGTTCTTC. Translation gives CATSKTGVDEQFF.

Points on this clone: This specimen includes other DNA sequences encoding the same CDR3. This chain connects TRBV11-2 to TRBJ1-1; a weak D match, TRBD1 (5 bases). The ends were cut back, 1 base at V and 8 bases at J, with 8 bases in the middle. Germline CDR1 SGHAT, CDR2 FQNNGV. CDR3 length equals 12 residues. The CDR3 region has the DNA TGTGCCAGCAGCTTAGGAGGGGTGGAAGCTTTCTTT. As protein: CASSLGGVEAFF.

The chain uses TRBV15 and TRBJ2-5, with 7 bases aligning to TRBD1. The length of the CDR3 is 18 residues. Trimming removed 0 bases from V and 0 bases from J; junction bases left unmatched: 10. The V gene's germline CDR1 is LNHNV and CDR2 YYDKDF (reference sequence). The CDR3 DNA sequence: TGTGCCACCAGCAGAGATCAGGGGGTTATGAGGTACCAAGAGACCCAGTACTTC. Its protein is CATSRDQGVMRYQETQYF.

This sequence joins TRBV5-1 and TRBJ2-7; TRBD1 matches 8 bases. Germline V gene lookup returns CDR1 SGHRS and CDR2 YFSETQ. The CDR3 spans 12 residues. The CDR3 loop reads CLGCRGPYEQYF. DNA for the CDR3: TGCTTGGGGTGCAGGGGGCCCTACGAGCAGTACTTC.

The V call is TRBV9, the J call TRBJ2-1, with TRBD2 matching over 7 bases. CDR3 length equals 13 residues. With 4 bases clipped from V and 10 bases from J, the junction kept 8 bases outside the gene matches. Germline CDR1 SGDLS, CDR2 YYNGEE. The CDR3 reads CASSPDGGREQFF. The CDR3 nucleotides are TGTGCCAGCAGCCCAGATGGCGGGAGAGAGCAGTTCTTC.

This sequence joins TRBV27 and TRBJ1-5; maybe TRBD1 (5 bases). The germline V gene has CDR1 MNHEY and CDR2 SMNVEV (reference sequence). V was shortened by 7 bases and J by 0 bases, with 13 bases between the two germline ends. CDR3 length equals 15 residues. CDR3 region: CASTRTGYSNQPQHF. In DNA, the CDR3 is TGTGCCAGCACCAGAACAGGATATAGCAATCAGCCCCAGCATTTT.

The V call is TRBV5-5, the J call TRBJ2-7; maybe TRBD2 (5 bases). V lost 2 bases and J 3 bases, leaving 12 bases between the germline ends. There are 14 residues in the CDR3. The germline V gene encodes CDR1 SGHKS and CDR2 YYEKEE (reference sequence). The CDR3 sequence: CASSFGGSFYEQYF. For the CDR3, the DNA is TGTGCCAGCAGCTTTGGAGGCAGCTTCTACGAGCAGTACTTC.

The V and J genes are TRBV4-1 and TRBJ2-7; possible D gene TRBD1, 5 bases. CDR3 length: 15 residues. The V gene lost 4 bases and the J gene lost 3 bases, with 16 bases spanning the gap. Per germline, CDR1 MGHRA and CDR2 YSYEKL. Here the CDR3 reads CASSPLGAGNYEQYF. CDR3 nucleotides: TGCGCCAGCAGCCCACTTGGGGCTGGGAACTACGAGCAGTACTTC.

Notes on this clone: Different DNA sequences within this sample yield the same CDR3. V gene TRBV4-1 combines with J gene TRBJ1-5; TRBD1 agrees at 7 bases. Germline assignment: CDR1 MGHRA and CDR2 YSYEKL. The CDR3 has 14 amino acids. Trimming cost V 1 base and J 7 bases; bases outside gene matches: 4. This chain's CDR3 is CASSQGQGGQPQHF. DNA for the CDR3: TGCGCCAGCAGCCAAGGCCAGGGGGGACAGCCCCAGCATTTT.

This chain uses TRBV15 with TRBJ2-3, with no clear D. Germline CDR1 LNHNV, CDR2 YYDKDF (reference sequence). The V gene lost 5 bases and the J gene lost 0 bases, with 15 bases spanning the gap. The CDR3 runs to 16 residues. Here the CDR3 DNA reads TGTGCCACCAGCTACCGTGGTGGCCGGAGCACAGATACGCAGTATTTT. Protein sequence: CATSYRGGRSTDTQYF.

J is TRBJ2-3 and V is TRBV27; D ambiguous. V lost 6 bases and J lost 2, with 9 bases in between. Germline loops: CDR1 MNHEY, CDR2 SMNVEV (reference sequence). The CDR3 sequence is 13 residues long. As DNA, the CDR3 is TGTGCCAGCAGGACCGACAACACAGATACGCAGTATTTT. Translation gives CASRTDNTDTQYF.

This chain joins TRBV6-5 and TRBJ2-7; TRBD2 aligns across 8 bases. This CDR3 region has 14 residues. Germline values: CDR1 MNHEY, CDR2 SVGAGI. The V and J ends lost 6 bases and 6 bases, in that order; junction bases with no gene match: 10. CDR3: CASSPSAGGSEQYF. The CDR3 coding sequence is TGTGCCAGCAGCCCGTCGGCGGGAGGTTCCGAGCAGTACTTC.

The genes are TRBV27 and TRBJ2-7; 8 bases align to TRBD1. J gave up 5 bases and V 8 bases, and 5 bases lay outside the gene matches. The CDR3 is made up of 12 amino acids. Germline CDR1 MNHEY, CDR2 SMNVEV (reference sequence). CDR3 in DNA: TGTGCCAGCTCGGACAGGGCGAACGAGCAGTACTTC. Translation gives CASSDRANEQYF.

The gene calls are TRBV2 and TRBJ2-1; possibly TRBD1 for D (6 bases). From germline, CDR1 is SNHLY and CDR2 FYNNEI. This CDR3 is 14 amino acids long. V lost 6 bases to trimming and J lost 5 bases, with 14 bases between them. CDR3 bases: TGTGCCAGCAGCCCCGGGACATCTAACAATGAGCAGTTCTTC. Translating it yields CASSPGTSNNEQFF.

The chain joins TRBV7-2 to TRBJ1-1; 7 bases match TRBD1. This CDR3 spans 14 amino acids. Trimming took 5 bases from V and 2 from J; bases not matched to a gene: 5. CDR1 is SGHTA, CDR2 FQGNSA, per germline. The CDR3 loop is CASSQGGYNTEAFF. The DNA for the CDR3 is TGTGCCAGCAGCCAGGGGGGTTACAACACTGAAGCTTTCTTT.

The gene calls are TRBV28 and TRBJ2-3; 11 bases map to TRBD2. V was pared by 7 bases and J by 4 bases, with 4 bases of the junction left unmatched. Germline CDR1 MDHEN, CDR2 SYDVKM. This CDR3 has 14 residues. The CDR3 protein is CASTLAGGPDTQYF. The CDR3 DNA sequence: TGTGCCAGCACCCTAGCGGGAGGTCCAGATACGCAGTATTTT.

V gene TRBV19 combines with J gene TRBJ1-5; D is possibly TRBD1 (5 bases). The CDR3 consists of 16 residues. Germline CDR1 is LNHDA and CDR2 is SQIVND (reference sequence). Trimming pared 4 bases from V and 2 bases from J, leaving 15 bases between. For the CDR3, the DNA is TGTGCCAGTAGTACGCAGGGAAGGGACGGCAATCAGCCCCAGCATTTT. Translation gives CASSTQGRDGNQPQHF.

A word on this clone: At the DNA level, this CDR3 is encoded by other sequences in the same sample as well. The V gene is TRBV27, the J gene TRBJ2-7; D is unresolved. Trimming stripped 5 bases from V and 0 bases from J, with 11 bases between. The CDR3 contains 14 residues. Per germline, CDR1 MNHEY and CDR2 SMNVEV (reference sequence). The CDR3 protein is CASSPRVGSYEQYF. DNA for the CDR3: TGTGCCAGCAGTCCCCGGGTCGGCTCCTACGAGCAGTACTTC.

This clone showed up just a few times. The J gene is TRBJ1-3, the V gene TRBV19; the D is unclear. Trimming shortened V by 6 bases and J by 3 bases, and 12 bases separated the two germline ends. In germline, CDR1 is LNHDA, CDR2 SQIVND (reference sequence). This CDR3 comprises 14 residues. CDR3 DNA: TGTGCCAGTAGGATGGCTTTGAGTGGAAACACCATATATTTT. Translation gives CASRMALSGNTIYF.

The J gene is TRBJ2-7, the V gene TRBV2; the D gene is possibly TRBD2 (7 bases). V was clipped by 4 bases and J by 2 bases, with 12 bases between them. Germline V gene lookup returns CDR1 SNHLY and CDR2 FYNNEI. The CDR3 has 14 residues. CDR3 nucleotide sequence: TGTGCCAGCAGTGGTGGGGGGGCCGCCTACGAGCAGTACTTC. Translated, it gives CASSGGGAAYEQYF.

The chain employs TRBV5-1 and TRBJ2-2; no firm D call. The CDR3 is 12 residues long. The germline gives CDR1 SGHRS, CDR2 YFSETQ. Trimming removed 5 bases at V and 7 bases at J, with 9 bases between. The CDR3 DNA is TGCGCCAGCAGAGACCTTAACGGGGAGCTGTTTTTT. This gives the protein CASRDLNGELFF.

V gene TRBV28 combines with J gene TRBJ1-1; D may be TRBD1 (5 bases). Per germline, CDR1 MDHEN and CDR2 SYDVKM. Trimming stripped 3 bases from V and 3 bases from J, with 14 bases between. The CDR3 has 15 residues. CDR3 amino acids: CASSLGPPGYTEAFF. The CDR3, as DNA: TGTGCCAGCAGTTTGGGCCCTCCAGGGTACACTGAAGCTTTCTTT. Full variable domain (rest looked up from reference TRBV28 and TRBJ1-1): DVKVTQSSRYLVKRTGEKVFLECVQDMDHENMFWYRQDPGLGLRLIYFSYDVKMKEKGDIPEGYSVSREKKERFSLILESASTNQTSMYLCASSLGPPGYTEAFFGQGTRLTVV.

The genes are TRBV5-4 and TRBJ2-1, with TRBD2 matching 9 bases. CDR1 SGHNT and CDR2 YYREEE come from the germline V gene (reference sequence). V lost 3 bases to trimming and J lost 6 bases; unmatched junction nucleotides: 19. This CDR3 has 19 residues. The CDR3 DNA sequence: TGTGCCAGCAGCTCGACCGAGTCTAGCGGGGACGGAATCCTCAATGAGCAGTTCTTC. This encodes CASSSTESSGDGILNEQFF.

This chain connects TRBV7-6 to TRBJ2-5; 11 positions agree with TRBD2. The CDR3 contains 17 residues. Germline CDR1 SGHVS, CDR2 FNYEAQ. The V and J ends lost 5 bases and 4 bases, in that order; junction bases with no gene match: 12. The CDR3 is CASSPRTSGFPPETQYF. The CDR3 region has the DNA TGTGCCAGCAGCCCTCGGACTAGCGGGTTCCCCCCAGAGACCCAGTACTTC.